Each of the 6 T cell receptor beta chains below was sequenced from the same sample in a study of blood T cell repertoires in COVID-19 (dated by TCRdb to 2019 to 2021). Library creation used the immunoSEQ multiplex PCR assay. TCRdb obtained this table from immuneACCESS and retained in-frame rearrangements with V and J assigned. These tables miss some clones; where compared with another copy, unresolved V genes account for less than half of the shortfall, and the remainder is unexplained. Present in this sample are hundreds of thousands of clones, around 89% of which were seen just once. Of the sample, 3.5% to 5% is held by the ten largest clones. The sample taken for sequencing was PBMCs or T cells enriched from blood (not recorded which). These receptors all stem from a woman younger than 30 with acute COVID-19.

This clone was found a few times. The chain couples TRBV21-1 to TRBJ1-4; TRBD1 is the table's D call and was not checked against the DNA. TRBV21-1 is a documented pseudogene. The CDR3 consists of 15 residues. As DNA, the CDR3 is TGTGCCAGCACCCAGACAGGGCTTATTAATGAAAAACTGTTTTTT. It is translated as CASTQTGLINEKLFF.

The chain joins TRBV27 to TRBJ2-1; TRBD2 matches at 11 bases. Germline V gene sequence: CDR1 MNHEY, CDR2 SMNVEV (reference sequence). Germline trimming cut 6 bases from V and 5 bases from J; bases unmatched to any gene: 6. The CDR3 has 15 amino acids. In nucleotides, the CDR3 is TGTGCCAGCAGCCCCGGGACTAGCGGAAACAATGAGCAGTTCTTC. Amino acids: CASSPGTSGNNEQFF.

The CDR3 coding sequence is TGTGCCAGCAGTTCCCGTCCGGGACAGGGCCCCCTAGTACGGCCCCAGCATTTT. Protein sequence: CASSSRPGQGPLVRPQHF. This chain uses TRBV27 with TRBJ1-5; 9 bases agree with TRBD1. This CDR3 has 18 amino acids. Germline CDR1 MNHEY, CDR2 SMNVEV (reference sequence). V lost 4 bases and J lost 9; bases outside the gene matches: 19.

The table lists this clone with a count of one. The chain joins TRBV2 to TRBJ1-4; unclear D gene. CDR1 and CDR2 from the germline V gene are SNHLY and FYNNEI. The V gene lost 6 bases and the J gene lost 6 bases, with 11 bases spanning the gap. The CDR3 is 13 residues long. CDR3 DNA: TGTGCCAGCAGCGACCGACTTGATGAAAAACTGTTTTTT. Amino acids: CASSDRLDEKLFF.

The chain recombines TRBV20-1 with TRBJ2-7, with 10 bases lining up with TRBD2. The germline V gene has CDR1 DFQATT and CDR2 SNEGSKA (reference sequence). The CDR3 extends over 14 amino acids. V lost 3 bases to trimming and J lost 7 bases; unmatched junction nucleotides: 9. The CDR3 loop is CSASAAGGTWEQYF. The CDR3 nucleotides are TGCAGTGCTAGTGCAGCGGGAGGGACGTGGGAGCAGTACTTC.

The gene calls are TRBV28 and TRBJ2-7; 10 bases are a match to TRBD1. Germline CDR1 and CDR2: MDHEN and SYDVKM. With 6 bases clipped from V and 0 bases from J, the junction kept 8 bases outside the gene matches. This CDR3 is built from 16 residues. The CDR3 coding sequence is TGTGCCAGCAGAGGATTTTGGACAGGGGGCTCCTACGAGCAGTACTTC. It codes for CASRGFWTGGSYEQYF.